One and the same sample provided the 30 T cell receptor beta chains below, sequenced in a study of blood T cell repertoires in COVID-19. Generated by immunoSEQ multiplex PCR, the TCRdb table keeps only in-frame clones and is missing some. Among around 200,000 clones, roughly 83% were seen once, and the ten largest hold roughly 3.2%. Sequencing was performed on PBMCs or T cells enriched from blood (not recorded which). All receptors derive from a woman aged 25-40 years who had recovered from COVID-19.

The gene calls are TRBV11-3 and TRBJ2-1; 7 bases align to TRBD1. Per the germline V gene, CDR1 is SGHNT and CDR2 is YENEEA. This CDR3 comprises 12 residues. The junction had 1 base not matched to a gene; V was cut back by 5 bases and J by 6 bases. CDR3 nucleotides: TGTGCCAGCAGCCCAGGGGGCAATGAGCAGTTCTTC. Protein sequence: CASSPGGNEQFF.

This clone appeared a single time. This chain connects TRBV19 to TRBJ2-3, with TRBD1 matching over 11 bases. Germline V gives CDR1 LNHDA, CDR2 SQIVND (reference sequence). The CDR3 covers 16 residues. The trim removed 10 bases at V and 4 bases at J, leaving 13 bases unmatched. DNA for the CDR3: TGTGCCACCTCTTTCCCGGGACAGGGGGTCGCAGATACGCAGTATTTT. This codes for CATSFPGQGVADTQYF.

The gene calls are TRBV5-1 and TRBJ2-1, with D maybe TRBD2 (6 bases). This CDR3 has 14 amino acids. Germline CDR1 and CDR2: SGHRS and YFSETQ. V dropped 2 bases and J dropped 6 bases, with 12 bases sitting between them. CDR3 in DNA: TGCGCCAGCAGCTTAATGGGAGGCCCCAATGAGCAGTTCTTC. Protein product: CASSLMGGPNEQFF.

V usage is TRBV4-1 and J usage is TRBJ2-5, with 8 nucleotides matching TRBD2. CDR3 size: 15 residues. V lost 1 base, J lost 1 base, and 2 bases stayed unmatched. The germline V gene encodes CDR1 MGHRA and CDR2 YSYEKL. The CDR3 sequence: CASSQALAGQETQYF. As DNA, the CDR3 is TGCGCCAGCAGCCAAGCCCTAGCGGGCCAAGAGACCCAGTACTTC.

The genes are TRBV19 and TRBJ1-2; the D gene is possibly TRBD1 (5 bases). This CDR3 spans 14 amino acids. Germline CDR1 LNHDA, CDR2 SQIVND (reference sequence). Trimming left V 3 bases short and J 4 bases short, with 12 bases between. The DNA for the CDR3 is TGTGCCAGTAGTATCGAGGACCAGGGCTATGGCTACACCTTC. Its protein product is CASSIEDQGYGYTF.

The rearrangement uses TRBV7-2 and TRBJ2-3, with 8 positions matching TRBD2. CDR3 length equals 16 residues. CDR1 and CDR2 from the germline V gene are SGHTA and FQGNSA. Trimming at V came to 4 bases and at J to 1 base, leaving 7 bases not matched to a gene. CDR3 nucleotides: TGTGCCAGCAGCTCCCGGGAGGGACTTCGCACAGATACGCAGTATTTT. Its protein is CASSSREGLRTDTQYF.

This clone was counted a single time. V and J are TRBV5-8 and TRBJ1-2, with D perhaps TRBD1 (5 bases). The V end lost 1 base, the J end lost 8 bases, and 15 bases lay between the germline ends. This CDR3 spans 14 amino acids. Germline CDR1 reads SGHTS; CDR2 reads YDEGEE. CDR3 in DNA: TGTGCCAGCAGCTTGTCCCGCAGTCAGGGAGGCTACACCTTC. It is translated as CASSLSRSQGGYTF.

This clone was picked up a small number of times. The chain links TRBV7-9 to TRBJ2-3, with 8 positions matching TRBD1. Germline CDR1 and CDR2: SEHNR and FQNEAQ (reference sequence). V shed 3 bases and J 6 bases; nucleotides not matched to a gene: 17. The CDR3 is 18 amino acids. In nucleotides, the CDR3 is TGTGCCAGCAGCTTCCCCCCCCAGGACAGGGTTATCCGCGATACGCAGTATTTT. Residues: CASSFPPQDRVIRDTQYF.

J is TRBJ1-5 and V is TRBV18; a possible D gene is TRBD1 (5 bases). CDR3 length equals 14 residues. V dropped 4 bases and J dropped 1 base, with 8 bases sitting between them. From germline, CDR1 is KGHSH and CDR2 LQKENI. CDR3 region: CASSRRDSNQPQHF. The CDR3 bases are TGTGCCAGCTCACGGAGGGACAGCAATCAGCCCCAGCATTTT.

Here the CDR3 reads CASSEAGGVNEQFF. DNA of the CDR3: TGTGCCAGCAGTGAAGCGGGGGGGGTCAATGAGCAGTTCTTC. The chain uses TRBV6-1 and TRBJ2-1, with 7 bases identical to TRBD2. The germline V gene encodes CDR1 MNHNS and CDR2 SASEGT. This CDR3 contains 14 residues. V was clipped by 0 bases and J by 6 bases; unmatched bases: 2.

This clone was counted a single time. This chain connects TRBV21-1 to TRBJ2-7; the DNA was not used to check the table's D call, TRBD2. TRBV21-1 is listed as a pseudogene. This CDR3 comprises 15 residues. CDR3 DNA: TGTGCCAACCACCCTCACCCGGGAGAGCCGCCGGAGCAGTACTTC. It yields the protein CANHPHPGEPPEQYF.

This clone occurred once. V and J are TRBV5-1 and TRBJ1-1; 8 bases agree with TRBD1. Germline trimming cut 6 bases from V and 0 bases from J; bases unmatched to any gene: 4. The V gene's germline CDR1 is SGHRS and CDR2 YFSETQ. The CDR3 contains 14 residues. The CDR3 nucleotides read TGCGCCAGCACACAGGGGGGAATGAACACTGAAGCTTTCTTT. It specifies CASTQGGMNTEAFF.

The rearrangement links TRBV6-6 to TRBJ1-1; 9 bases are a match to TRBD1. Trimming removed 4 bases from V and 2 bases from J; junction bases left unmatched: 5. CDR3 size: 15 residues. The V gene's germline CDR1 is MNHNY and CDR2 SVGAGI (reference sequence). This CDR3 reads CASSSGTGGNTEAFF. The CDR3 DNA follows: TGTGCCAGCAGTTCGGGCACAGGGGGCAACACTGAAGCTTTCTTT.

The CDR3 spells CASSQVAFSGSGANVLTF. CDR3 nucleotide sequence: TGTGCCAGCAGCCAAGTTGCTTTTTCGGGCTCTGGGGCCAACGTCCTGACTTTC. The chain is built from TRBV4-2 and TRBJ2-6; unclear D gene. The germline V and J ends were trimmed by 1 base and 0 bases, with 13 bases remaining between them. This CDR3 contains 18 residues. CDR1 and CDR2 from the germline V gene are LGHNA and YNFKEQ.

This clone turned up a few times. V gene TRBV19 combines with J gene TRBJ1-1; weak D call: TRBD1 (6 bases). The CDR3 totals 13 residues. CDR1 LNHDA and CDR2 SQIVND come from the germline V gene (reference sequence). V shed 6 bases and J shed 2 bases, with 10 bases lying between them. CDR3 sequence: CASRPQGNTEAFF. The CDR3 bases are TGTGCCAGTAGACCACAGGGTAACACTGAAGCTTTCTTT.

The chain is built from TRBV19 and TRBJ1-1; D unclear. This CDR3 has 11 amino acids. Germline CDR1 LNHDA, CDR2 SQIVND (reference sequence). V lost 7 bases and J 8 bases, leaving 11 bases between the germline ends. CDR3 sequence: CASMTSGEAFF. CDR3 DNA: TGTGCCAGTATGACCTCGGGGGAAGCTTTCTTT.

The J gene is TRBJ2-5, the V gene TRBV19; 7 bases align to TRBD2. Germline loops: CDR1 LNHDA, CDR2 SQIVND (reference sequence). V lost 5 bases and J lost 5; bases outside the gene matches: 11. The CDR3 is 15 amino acids. This CDR3 reads CASSSPGLGGETQYF. CDR3 bases: TGTGCCAGTAGTTCACCGGGACTGGGAGGGGAGACCCAGTACTTC.

The chain uses TRBV6-2 or TRBV6-3 and TRBJ2-1, with TRBD2 matching over 12 bases. There are 15 residues in the CDR3. V lost 2 bases to trimming and J lost 6 bases; unmatched junction nucleotides: 2. Germline CDR1 is MNHEY and CDR2 is SVGEGT. The CDR3 loop is CASSYGLAGLNEQFF. In DNA form, the CDR3 reads TGTGCCAGCAGTTACGGACTAGCGGGACTCAATGAGCAGTTCTTC.

The chain uses TRBV5-6 and TRBJ2-7; tentative D call: TRBD2 (6 bases). The CDR3 runs to 16 residues. Trimming shortened V by 3 bases and J by 2 bases, and 18 bases separated the two germline ends. Germline V gene sequence: CDR1 SGHDT, CDR2 YYEEEE. CDR3 in amino acids: CASSSQVGGRTYEQYV. CDR3 DNA: TGTGCCAGCAGCTCCCAAGTCGGGGGACGGACCTACGAGCAGTACGTC.

CDR3 sequence reads: CATSRDRPTSGDNEQFF. CDR3 in DNA: TGTGCCACCAGCAGAGATCGCCCGACTAGCGGGGACAATGAGCAGTTCTTC. The V and J genes are TRBV15 and TRBJ2-1, with 11 bases aligning to TRBD2. The germline gives CDR1 LNHNV, CDR2 YYDKDF (reference sequence). The CDR3 has 17 amino acids. V lost 0 bases to trimming and J lost 5 bases; unmatched junction nucleotides: 6. Supplemented by reference TRBV15 and TRBJ2-1, the full variable domain reads DAMVIQNPRYQVTQFGKPVTLSCSQTLNHNVMYWYQQKSSQAPKLLFHYYDKDFNNEADTPDNFQSRRPNTSFCFLDIRSPGLGDTAMYLCATSRDRPTSGDNEQFFGPGTRLTVL.

This chain joins TRBV11-3 and TRBJ2-3; 13 nucleotides agree with TRBD2. The length of the CDR3 is 19 residues. CDR1 SGHNT and CDR2 YENEEA come from the germline V gene. V shed 3 bases and J 6 bases; nucleotides not matched to a gene: 15. CDR3 amino acids: CASSLDPTSGGGSGDTQYF. The CDR3 nucleotides are TGTGCCAGCAGCTTGGACCCTACTAGCGGGGGGGGGTCCGGGGATACGCAGTATTTT.

This clone was recorded a few times. V and J are TRBV5-1 and TRBJ2-7, with a tentative D call TRBD2 (6 bases). This CDR3 contains 16 residues. V shed 3 bases and J shed 0 bases, with 16 bases lying between them. The germline gives CDR1 SGHRS, CDR2 YFSETQ. This CDR3 is CASSWTGTASSYEQYF. The CDR3 region has the DNA TGCGCCAGCAGCTGGACCGGGACTGCGAGCTCCTACGAGCAGTACTTC.

The chain recombines TRBV3-1 (or the pseudogene TRBV3-2) with TRBJ1-1, with 7 bases fitting TRBD1. CDR3 size: 14 residues. Germline V gene data show CDR1 as LGHDT and CDR2 as YNNKEL (reference sequence). V lost 4 bases and J lost 5; bases outside the gene matches: 7. The CDR3 spells CASSLRQGRTEAFF. The DNA for the CDR3 is TGTGCCAGCAGCCTCCGACAGGGCCGAACTGAAGCTTTCTTT.

The V call is TRBV7-9, the J call TRBJ2-2; TRBD1 is a possible D gene (5 bases). This CDR3 comprises 14 residues. The V end was cut by 1 base, the J end by 8 bases, with 11 bases between. CDR1 is SEHNR and CDR2 is FQNEAQ in the germline V gene (reference sequence). CDR3 protein: CASSLGSQAGELFF. In DNA, the CDR3 is TGTGCCAGCAGCTTAGGATCACAGGCTGGGGAGCTGTTTTTT. Full variable domain (remainder filled in from reference TRBV7-9 and TRBJ2-2): DTGVSQNPRHKITKRGQNVTFRCDPISEHNRLYWYRQTLGQGPEFLTYFQNEAQLEKSRLLSDRFSAERPKGSFSTLEIQRTEQGDSAMYLCASSLGSQAGELFFGEGSRLTVL.

The chain joins TRBV5-4 to TRBJ1-1; D call uncertain. The CDR3 loop spans 13 amino acids. With 6 bases removed from V and 1 base from J, the gap between germline ends came to 10 bases. CDR1 SGHNT and CDR2 YYREEE come from the germline V gene (reference sequence). The CDR3 nucleotides are TGTGCCAGCAAACCCGGGGAGAACACTGAAGCTTTCTTT. Translating gives CASKPGENTEAFF. Full variable domain (missing parts from reference TRBV5-4 and TRBJ1-1): ETGVTQSPTHLIKTRGQQVTLRCSSQSGHNTVSWYQQALGQGPQFIFQYYREEENGRGNFPPRFSGLQFPNYSSELNVNALELDDSALYLCASKPGENTEAFFGQGTRLTVV.

The gene calls are TRBV9 and TRBJ2-3, with a tentative D call TRBD2 (7 bases). Trimming removed 4 bases at V and 2 bases at J, with 17 bases between. CDR1 is SGDLS and CDR2 is YYNGEE in the germline V gene. This CDR3 region has 16 residues. Here the CDR3 DNA reads TGTGCCAGCAGCTTTAGCGGAGGGGGGGACACAGATACGCAGTATTTT. Its translation: CASSFSGGGDTDTQYF.

This clone came up a few times. The rearrangement joins TRBV4-1 to TRBJ1-5; weak D call: TRBD1 (5 bases). Trimming left V 1 base short and J 0 bases short, with 7 bases between. The germline CDR1 and CDR2 sequences are MGHRA and YSYEKL. The CDR3 is 15 residues long. In nucleotides, the CDR3 is TGCGCCAGCAGCCAAGGGGACTATAGCAATCAGCCCCAGCATTTT. Amino acids: CASSQGDYSNQPQHF.

Here the CDR3 reads CASRRYARSAFF. As DNA, the CDR3 is TGTGCCAGCAGGCGTTATGCGCGTTCGGCTTTCTTT. The chain joins TRBV28 to TRBJ1-1; unclear D gene. Germline-derived CDR1 and CDR2 are MDHEN and SYDVKM. This CDR3 contains 12 residues. Between the trimmed V and J ends, which lost 6 bases and 11 bases, there was a span of 16 bases.

This sequence joins TRBV7-2 and TRBJ2-3, with a tentative D call TRBD2 (7 bases). The ends were cut back, 1 base at V and 13 bases at J, with 12 bases in the middle. Germline CDR1 and CDR2: SGHTA and FQGNSA. The CDR3 has 12 residues. CDR3 in amino acids: CASSLDGRGKYF. CDR3 nucleotides: TGTGCCAGCAGCTTAGATGGGAGGGGGAAGTATTTT.

The chain employs TRBV7-3 and TRBJ1-1; 8 bases line up with TRBD1. The CDR3 has 13 amino acids. V gave up 5 bases and J gave up 11 bases; unmatched junction bases: 10. The germline V gene encodes CDR1 SGHTA and CDR2 FQGTGA. CDR3 sequence: CASSKDRAFEAFF. In DNA, the CDR3 is TGTGCCAGCAGCAAGGACAGGGCTTTCGAGGCTTTCTTT.